Below, 29 T cell receptor beta chains from the same sample are listed, as sequenced in a study of vaccination effects on CD4 cells after COVID-19. Culturing for approximately 10 days preceded CD4+ T cell isolation. Either the mRNA-1273 or the BNT162b2 vaccine was given to participants as two doses. These receptors are not linked to any known antigen. Sequenced by immunoSEQ multiplex PCR; TCRdb stores in-frame clones only, minus some. The sample has 50,000 to 80,000 clones, approximately 79% seen once. The sample in question was CD4+ T cells from PBMCs cultured without peptide, obtained after COVID-19 vaccination. The source of these receptors is a human donor who received a COVID-19 vaccine.

V usage is TRBV19 and J usage is TRBJ2-3; D may be TRBD2 (6 bases). The CDR3 length is 14 residues. Germline V gene sequence: CDR1 LNHDA, CDR2 SQIVND (reference sequence). V lost 10 bases and J lost 1, with 15 bases in between. CDR3 protein: CATYRDCRTDTQYF. CDR3 nucleotide sequence: TGTGCCACCTACCGGGACTGCCGCACAGATACGCAGTATTTT.

This clone appeared a few times. The rearrangement links TRBV19 to TRBJ1-1, with D uncertain. Trimming removed 4 bases at V and 1 base at J, with 10 bases between. The CDR3 is 14 amino acids. CDR1 and CDR2 (germline): LNHDA, SQIVND (reference sequence). CDR3 coding DNA: TGTGCCAGTAGTACTAATCGGGCGAACACTGAAGCTTTCTTT. Translated, it gives CASSTNRANTEAFF.

The chain carries TRBV7-3 and TRBJ2-1; TRBD1 or TRBD2 may be the D gene (5 bases each). Germline CDR1 SGHTA, CDR2 FQGTGA. The CDR3 length is 15 residues. The V end was cut by 1 base, the J end by 4 bases, with 11 bases between. DNA of the CDR3: TGTGCCAGCAGCTTAAATGTGGGGGTATACAATGAGCAGTTCTTC. Translated: CASSLNVGVYNEQFF.

This clone has only a few counts. This chain links TRBV7-3 with TRBJ2-5; D call uncertain. There are 14 residues in the CDR3. V gave up 5 bases and J gave up 1 base, with 11 bases separating them. The germline CDR1 and CDR2 sequences are SGHTA and FQGTGA. CDR3 amino acids: CASSPSASQETQYF. The CDR3 nucleotides read TGTGCCAGCAGCCCCTCAGCTAGCCAAGAGACCCAGTACTTC.

The chain combines TRBV5-1 with TRBJ2-2; no reliable D call. The CDR3 has 15 residues. The germline gives CDR1 SGHRS, CDR2 YFSETQ. Trimming took 1 base from V and 2 from J, leaving 9 bases between them. CDR3 sequence reads: CASSLRQLNTGELFF. CDR3 DNA sequence: TGCGCCAGCAGCTTGCGACAACTTAACACCGGGGAGCTGTTTTTT.

The chain is built from TRBV27 and TRBJ2-5, with 12 bases fitting TRBD2. Per germline, CDR1 MNHEY and CDR2 SMNVEV (reference sequence). The CDR3 runs to 15 residues. J gave up 1 base and V 9 bases, and 6 bases lay outside the gene matches. The CDR3 loop is CASTPTSGGQETQYF. The CDR3 DNA is TGTGCCAGTACCCCGACTAGCGGGGGCCAAGAGACCCAGTACTTC.

The chain couples TRBV6-5 to TRBJ2-3; TRBD2 matches at 9 bases. CDR3 length: 14 residues. V lost 6 bases to trimming and J lost 5 bases; unmatched junction nucleotides: 6. The germline V gene has CDR1 MNHEY and CDR2 SVGAGI. The CDR3 region is CASRLAGLVDTQYF. The CDR3 DNA sequence: TGTGCCAGCAGGCTAGCGGGGTTGGTAGATACGCAGTATTTT.

This chain links TRBV19 with TRBJ1-1, with D possibly being TRBD1 (6 bases). The ends were cut back, 5 bases at V and 0 bases at J, with 13 bases in the middle. Germline CDR1 reads LNHDA; CDR2 reads SQIVND (reference sequence). This CDR3 contains 15 residues. The CDR3 bases are TGTGCCAGTAGTCCTCGGACAGTCCTGAACACTGAAGCTTTCTTT. This codes for CASSPRTVLNTEAFF.

The V and J genes are TRBV7-6 and TRBJ1-6; perhaps TRBD1 as D (5 bases). The germline V gene encodes CDR1 SGHVS and CDR2 FNYEAQ. There are 17 residues in the CDR3. The V and J ends lost 1 base and 0 bases respectively, with 10 bases between them. The CDR3 region is CASSLGTWSSYNSPLHF. The DNA for the CDR3 is TGTGCCAGCAGCTTAGGGACATGGAGCTCCTATAATTCACCCCTCCACTTT.

J is TRBJ2-2 and V is TRBV18; D is uncertain. V lost 2 bases and J lost 2, with 12 bases in between. Germline CDR1 reads KGHSH; CDR2 reads LQKENI. The length of the CDR3 is 16 residues. CDR3 sequence: CASSPSQTANTGELFF. The CDR3 DNA is TGTGCCAGCTCACCATCTCAAACAGCCAACACCGGGGAGCTGTTTTTT. Combining the CDR3 with reference TRBV18 and TRBJ2-2 gives the whole variable domain NAGVMQNPRHLVRRRGQEARLRCSPMKGHSHVYWYRQLPEEGLKFMVYLQKENIIDESGMPKERFSAEFPKEGPSILRIQQVVRGDSAAYFCASSPSQTANTGELFFGEGSRLTVL.

The rearrangement joins TRBV24-1 to TRBJ2-3, with D hard to call. The V gene's germline CDR1 is KGHDR and CDR2 SFDVKD. The CDR3 consists of 15 residues. V was cut by 1 base and J by 3 bases, with 10 bases left in between. In DNA, the CDR3 is TGTGCCACCAGTGATTTAACCAGTCAAACAGATACGCAGTATTTT. Translated: CATSDLTSQTDTQYF.

For this clone: Relative to the germline gene, one junction end is altered; a read error may explain this. This chain connects TRBV6-2 or TRBV6-3 to TRBJ2-3; 8 nucleotides match TRBD2. The CDR3 runs to 12 residues. Germline assignment: CDR1 MNHEY and CDR2 SVGEGT. Here the CDR3 DNA reads TGTGCCAGCAGTTACTCACGGGGGGGCAAGCATTTT. It translates to CASSYSRGGKHF.

The rearrangement uses TRBV7-3 and TRBJ2-2; D ambiguous. Trimming stripped 1 base from V and 7 bases from J, with 13 bases between. CDR1 is SGHTA, CDR2 FQGTGA, per germline. This CDR3 comprises 15 residues. The CDR3 sequence: CASSLSLPGGGELFF. The DNA for the CDR3 is TGTGCCAGCAGCTTAAGCCTACCAGGTGGCGGGGAGCTGTTTTTT.

The chain carries TRBV9 and TRBJ2-2; TRBD1 is a possible D gene (6 bases). Germline CDR1 is SGDLS and CDR2 is YYNGEE. The V gene lost 0 bases and the J gene lost 0 bases, with 9 bases spanning the gap. The CDR3 is 16 residues long. CDR3 residues: CASSVAGVANTGELFF. In nucleotides, the CDR3 is TGTGCCAGCAGCGTAGCAGGGGTCGCGAACACCGGGGAGCTGTTTTTT.

The rearrangement uses TRBV30 and TRBJ1-5, with D hard to call. The CDR3 runs 13 residues. Germline values: CDR1 GTSNPN, CDR2 SVGIG (reference sequence). Trimming removed 5 bases at V and 7 bases at J, with 15 bases between. The chain's CDR3 is CAWSETWRQPQHF. The CDR3 region has the DNA TGTGCCTGGTCCGAGACCTGGCGGCAGCCCCAGCATTTT.

The V gene is TRBV7-2, the J gene TRBJ2-5; D is unresolved. CDR3 length equals 14 residues. V lost 7 bases and J lost 3, with 15 bases in between. Looked up from germline, CDR1 is SGHTA and CDR2 is FQGNSA. The CDR3 region has the DNA TGTGCCAGCAAGGAGCTAACAAACAAAGAGACCCAGTACTTC. Translated: CASKELTNKETQYF.

The gene calls are TRBV6-5 and TRBJ2-1; D gene unclear. V shed 6 bases and J shed 4 bases, with 10 bases lying between them. The CDR3 runs to 13 residues. Germline V lookup: CDR1 MNHEY, CDR2 SVGAGI. CDR3 bases: TGTGCCAGCAGCAGAGACACTTACAATGAGCAGTTCTTC. Translating it yields CASSRDTYNEQFF.

A few counts support this clone. The chain joins TRBV3-1 (or the pseudogene TRBV3-2) to TRBJ1-2; no clear D. V was shortened by 5 bases and J by 6 bases, with 7 bases between the two germline ends. Germline CDR1 is LGHDT and CDR2 is YNNKEL (reference sequence). The CDR3 length is 11 residues. The CDR3 sequence is CASSYINGYTF. The CDR3 DNA sequence: TGTGCCAGCAGCTATATAAATGGCTACACCTTC.

The chain joins TRBV7-9 to TRBJ2-5; 8 bases agree with TRBD2. From germline, CDR1 is SEHNR and CDR2 FQNEAQ (reference sequence). The CDR3 is 15 amino acids. Losses at the gene ends were 5 bases for V and 1 base for J; bases not matched to a gene: 6. The CDR3 DNA reads as TGTGCCAGCAGCCGGGCGGGGGGCCCCCAAGAGACCCAGTACTTC. Encoded protein: CASSRAGGPQETQYF.

This chain connects TRBV5-4 to TRBJ2-5; the match to TRBD1 covers 8 bases. The CDR3 extends over 15 amino acids. Germline loops: CDR1 SGHNT, CDR2 YYREEE (reference sequence). J lost 7 bases, V lost 1 base, and 9 bases had no gene match. The CDR3 DNA sequence: TGTGCCAGCAGCTTGCTGACAGGGGATGAAGCGACCCAGTACTTC. Amino acid sequence: CASSLLTGDEATQYF. The full variable domain, with the rest looked up from reference TRBV5-4 and TRBJ2-5, is ETGVTQSPTHLIKTRGQQVTLRCSSQSGHNTVSWYQQALGQGPQFIFQYYREEENGRGNFPPRFSGLQFPNYSSELNVNALELDDSALYLCASSLLTGDEATQYFGPGTRLLVL.

The chain couples TRBV6-2 or TRBV6-3 to TRBJ2-7; the D is unclear. The CDR3 is 13 amino acids. Germline V CDR1 and CDR2: MNHEY, SVGEGT. Trimming pared 0 bases from V and 2 bases from J, leaving 5 bases between. In DNA, the CDR3 is TGTGCCAGCAGTTACTCGTCAGCCTACGAGCAGTACGTC. This translates into CASSYSSAYEQYV.

This rearrangement joins TRBV7-2 to TRBJ2-3; D uncertain. Per the germline V gene, CDR1 is SGHTA and CDR2 is FQGNSA. The V and J ends lost 5 bases and 4 bases respectively, with 13 bases between them. This CDR3 has 14 amino acids. The CDR3 sequence is CASSPVGRADTQYF. CDR3 coding DNA: TGTGCCAGCAGCCCTGTCGGCCGGGCAGATACGCAGTATTTT.

The chain carries TRBV6-6 and TRBJ1-3, with D unresolved. CDR1 MNHNY and CDR2 SVGAGI come from the germline V gene (reference sequence). V gave up 10 bases and J gave up 0 bases, with 7 bases separating them. The CDR3 has 12 amino acids. Written as DNA, the CDR3 is TGTGCCACCCAGAGCTCTGGAAACACCATATATTTT. Translated: CATQSSGNTIYF.

This clone was observed a few times. The DNA for the CDR3 is TGTGCCAGCAGCTTAATGAAAGCTAACTATGGCTACACCTTC. It is translated as CASSLMKANYGYTF. V and J are TRBV7-2 and TRBJ1-2; no clear D. The V gene's germline CDR1 is SGHTA and CDR2 FQGNSA. This CDR3 has 14 residues. V dropped 2 bases and J dropped 0 bases, with 7 bases sitting between them.

The chain has TRBV9 and TRBJ1-2, with 7 bases lining up with TRBD1. V lost 4 bases, J lost 0 bases, and 9 bases stayed unmatched. Germline V lookup: CDR1 SGDLS, CDR2 YYNGEE. The CDR3 contains 16 residues. In DNA, the CDR3 is TGTGCCAGCAGCCCCACCGGGACAGCTGCTAACTATGGCTACACCTTC. It specifies CASSPTGTAANYGYTF.

This chain joins TRBV29-1 and TRBJ2-2; TRBD1 agrees at 7 bases. The J segment lost 4 bases and the V segment lost 2 bases, leaving 7 bases of the junction unmatched. There are 15 residues in the CDR3. CDR1 is SQVTM and CDR2 is ANQGSEA in the germline V gene. The CDR3 DNA reads TGCAGCGTTGAAAGGGGCACAGGGGCCACCGGGGAGCTGTTTTTT. Translation gives CSVERGTGATGELFF.

The CDR3 DNA sequence: TGTGCCATCAGTGACAGGGGATATAGCAATCAGCCCCAGCATTTT. It specifies CAISDRGYSNQPQHF. This chain links TRBV10-3 with TRBJ1-5, with D tentatively TRBD1 (6 bases). The V and J ends lost 3 bases and 0 bases respectively, with 9 bases between them. Germline loops: CDR1 ENHRY, CDR2 SYGVKD. This CDR3 region has 15 residues.

This clone is a singleton in its sample. The chain uses TRBV28 and TRBJ1-1, with D hard to call. V lost 7 bases to trimming and J lost 8 bases, with 14 bases between them. The CDR3 loop spans 12 amino acids. CDR1 and CDR2 (germline): MDHEN, SYDVKM. The CDR3 spells CASIGGISEAFF. As DNA, the CDR3 is TGTGCCAGCATCGGAGGAATCAGCGAAGCTTTCTTT.

This clone was counted once. The chain is built from TRBV6-5 and TRBJ2-5; 11 nucleotides agree with TRBD2. Trimming took 0 bases from V and 1 from J; bases not matched to a gene: 1. Germline CDR1 reads MNHEY; CDR2 reads SVGAGI. The CDR3 loop spans 16 amino acids. The CDR3 DNA follows: TGTGCCAGCAGTTACTCAGGGACTAGCGGCCAAGAGACCCAGTACTTC. Amino acid sequence: CASSYSGTSGQETQYF.